The 27 T cell receptor beta chains below all came from one sample that was sequenced in a study of cytomegalovirus exposure and HLA in healthy donors. The PCR had 60 Vbeta and 13 Jbeta primers. Assay used: immunoSEQ multiplex PCR; TCRdb lists only in-frame clones, some missing. The sample holds approximately 110,000 clones, 77% seen once. The material sequenced was PBMCs. The receptors originated from a middle-aged woman in good health and CMV-seropositive.

The J gene is TRBJ1-5, the V gene TRBV10-3; a weak D match, TRBD1 (5 bases). Germline V gene sequence: CDR1 ENHRY, CDR2 SYGVKD. V was cut by 3 bases and J by 7 bases, with 16 bases left in between. The CDR3 spans 15 residues. CDR3 DNA: TGTGCCATCAGTGAAACCCAGGGTGCTGGACAGCCCCAGCATTTT. This sequence encodes CAISETQGAGQPQHF.

This clone has a handful of counts. V gene TRBV15 combines with J gene TRBJ1-1; TRBD1 might be the D (5 bases). The V gene lost 6 bases and the J gene lost 2 bases, with 10 bases spanning the gap. This CDR3 spans 13 amino acids. The V gene's germline CDR1 is LNHNV and CDR2 YYDKDF (reference sequence). The CDR3: CATSSGGNTEAFF. CDR3 DNA sequence: TGTGCCACCAGTTCCGGGGGAAACACTGAAGCTTTCTTT.

V usage is TRBV27 and J usage is TRBJ2-4; D perhaps matches TRBD2 (6 bases). The CDR3 sequence is 18 residues long. CDR1 MNHEY and CDR2 SMNVEV come from the germline V gene (reference sequence). The V end lost 6 bases, the J end lost 1 base, and 22 bases lay between the germline ends. The DNA for the CDR3 is TGTGCCAGCAGCTCCGGGACTGAGCCCGTATGGGCCAAAAACATTCAGTACTTC. It yields the protein CASSSGTEPVWAKNIQYF.

The rearrangement links TRBV19 to TRBJ1-4; possibly TRBD1 for D (6 bases). The V gene lost 7 bases and the J gene lost 4 bases, with 19 bases spanning the gap. The CDR3 has 16 residues. Germline V lookup: CDR1 LNHDA, CDR2 SQIVND (reference sequence). The CDR3 DNA reads TGTGCCAGTACCCCATTCCCTTCACAGGGTAATGAAAAACTGTTTTTT. Translation: CASTPFPSQGNEKLFF.

This rearrangement joins TRBV27 to TRBJ2-1; unclear D gene. Trimming stripped 2 bases from V and 0 bases from J, with 8 bases between. The CDR3 has 15 amino acids. In germline, CDR1 is MNHEY, CDR2 SMNVEV (reference sequence). CDR3: CASSLEASSYNEQFF. CDR3 DNA: TGTGCCAGCAGTTTAGAGGCTAGCTCCTACAATGAGCAGTTCTTC.

This chain uses TRBV5-1 with TRBJ1-1; 9 nucleotides line up with TRBD1. Germline V gene data show CDR1 as SGHRS and CDR2 as YFSETQ. CDR3 length: 15 residues. The junction had 10 bases not matched to a gene; V was cut back by 6 bases and J by 4 bases. This CDR3 reads CASTPNRGRVTEAFF. DNA of the CDR3: TGCGCCAGCACCCCGAACAGGGGGCGCGTCACTGAAGCTTTCTTT.

The rearrangement links TRBV4-2 to TRBJ2-7; no firm D call. In germline, CDR1 is LGHNA, CDR2 YNFKEQ. This CDR3 has 13 amino acids. Between the trimmed V and J ends, which lost 10 bases and 3 bases, there was a span of 16 bases. CDR3 loop: CATSDYPGYEQYF. The CDR3 DNA is TGTGCCACTTCGGATTACCCGGGCTACGAGCAGTACTTC.

This clone has just a few counts. This chain connects TRBV5-1 to TRBJ1-2; a weak D match, TRBD1 (5 bases). V was trimmed by 3 bases and J by 2 bases, leaving 11 bases between them. The CDR3 is 14 residues long. CDR1 and CDR2 (germline): SGHRS, YFSETQ. The CDR3 is CASSSQGANYGYTF. The CDR3 DNA sequence: TGCGCCAGCAGCTCACAAGGGGCGAACTATGGCTACACCTTC.

The gene calls are TRBV5-6 and TRBJ1-6; 10 bases map to TRBD1. This CDR3 region has 16 residues. Germline lookup yields CDR1 SGHDT and CDR2 YYEEEE. Trimming removed 4 bases from V and 7 bases from J; junction bases left unmatched: 8. Here the CDR3 reads CASSADRGLLNSPLHF. CDR3 DNA sequence: TGTGCCAGCAGCGCCGACAGGGGGCTTCTGAATTCACCCCTCCACTTT.

The chain joins TRBV29-1 to TRBJ1-1, with D unclear. Germline V gives CDR1 SQVTM, CDR2 ANQGSEA. V lost 3 bases to trimming and J lost 0 bases, with 11 bases between them. The CDR3 spans 14 residues. CDR3 protein: CSVDDPGMNTEAFF. In nucleotides, the CDR3 is TGCAGCGTTGATGATCCAGGTATGAACACTGAAGCTTTCTTT.

The chain joins TRBV7-2 to TRBJ1-2; D is unclear. Trimming left V 1 base short and J 2 bases short, with 5 bases between. Germline loops: CDR1 SGHTA, CDR2 FQGNSA. This CDR3 region has 13 residues. This chain's CDR3 is CASSLGRNYGYTF. The CDR3 DNA reads as TGTGCCAGCAGCTTAGGCAGAAACTATGGCTACACCTTC.

The chain couples TRBV28 to TRBJ1-5; tentative D call: TRBD1 (6 bases). V lost 1 base and J lost 9, with 19 bases in between. Germline loops: CDR1 MDHEN, CDR2 SYDVKM. This CDR3 is 16 amino acids long. CDR3 amino acids: CASSLFEAGVSRPQHF. CDR3 bases: TGTGCCAGCAGTTTATTCGAGGCAGGGGTGAGTCGGCCCCAGCATTTT.

As for this clone: The junction departs from the called germline gene at one end, perhaps through a read error. V is TRBV7-7 and J is TRBJ1-3; 8 nucleotides agree with TRBD1. From germline, CDR1 is SSHAT and CDR2 FNYEAQ (reference sequence). CDR3 length equals 15 residues. In DNA form, the CDR3 reads TGTGCTAGCAGCCCCGGGACAGGTGCTGGAAACACCATATATTTT. It encodes CASSPGTGAGNTIYF.

This chain uses TRBV6-6 with TRBJ2-5; possible D gene TRBD2, 6 bases. The V end was cut by 9 bases, the J end by 2 bases, with 10 bases between. The CDR3 runs to 12 residues. Germline CDR1 reads MNHNY; CDR2 reads SVGAGI (reference sequence). CDR3 DNA sequence: TGTGCCAGTGGAGGGGTGCAAGAGACCCAGTACTTC. This sequence encodes CASGGVQETQYF.

V is TRBV5-1 and J is TRBJ2-7; 11 nucleotides align to TRBD1. V lost 0 bases to trimming and J lost 6 bases; unmatched junction nucleotides: 8. Per the germline V gene, CDR1 is SGHRS and CDR2 is YFSETQ. The CDR3 has 16 amino acids. The CDR3 loop reads CASSLVSGTGGSEQYF. As DNA, the CDR3 is TGCGCCAGCAGCTTGGTCTCCGGGACAGGGGGTTCCGAGCAGTACTTC.

J is TRBJ2-1 and V is TRBV4-2; 7 bases match TRBD2. The length of the CDR3 is 16 residues. Germline V gene sequence: CDR1 LGHNA, CDR2 YNFKEQ. V shed 2 bases, J shed 6 bases, and the junction held 10 bases outside the gene matches. The CDR3, as DNA: TGTGCCAGCAGCCAAAGAGCGGGACTCGACCGCAATGAGCAGTTCTTC. Amino acid sequence: CASSQRAGLDRNEQFF.

The rearrangement links TRBV4-1 to TRBJ1-2; tentatively, D is TRBD1 (5 bases). This CDR3 contains 11 residues. V gave up 4 bases and J gave up 5 bases, with 5 bases separating them. Germline CDR1 MGHRA, CDR2 YSYEKL. The CDR3: CASSPGYGYTF. CDR3 bases: TGCGCCAGCAGCCCAGGGTATGGCTACACCTTC.

This chain joins TRBV11-2 and TRBJ2-1, with D unclear. Between the trimmed V and J ends, which lost 6 bases and 8 bases, there was a span of 8 bases. The CDR3 spans 11 residues. Germline V gene data show CDR1 as SGHAT and CDR2 as FQNNGV. The DNA of the CDR3 is TGTGCCAGCAGATACAACGATGAGCAGTTCTTC. It yields the protein CASRYNDEQFF.

The V gene is TRBV14, the J gene TRBJ2-5; D gene unclear. The DNA end is more similar to TRBJ2-7, so the J call may be wrong. Germline CDR1 reads SGHDN; CDR2 reads FVKESK. This CDR3 is built from 12 residues. The CDR3 loop is CASSHQAAEQYF. CDR3 nucleotides: TGTGCCAGCAGCCACCAGGCCGCCGAGCAGTACTTC.

The chain links TRBV7-6 to TRBJ1-1, with D possibly TRBD1 on 6 matching bases. The ends were cut back, 2 bases at V and 5 bases at J, with 6 bases in the middle. Germline values: CDR1 SGHVS, CDR2 FNYEAQ. The CDR3 spans 12 residues. CDR3 loop: CASSLRGTEAFF. CDR3 in DNA: TGTGCCAGCAGCTTAAGGGGGACTGAAGCTTTCTTT.

This clone was detected only a few times. The gene calls are TRBV11-2 and TRBJ2-7, with 8 nucleotides matching TRBD2. The length of the CDR3 is 15 residues. CDR1 is SGHAT, CDR2 FQNNGV, per germline. Trimming at V came to 5 bases and at J to 3 bases, leaving 9 bases not matched to a gene. The CDR3 nucleotides are TGTGCCAGCAGCCCCTCGGGGGGGTTGTACTACGAGCAGTACTTC. Translation: CASSPSGGLYYEQYF.

The chain uses TRBV18 and TRBJ2-2; TRBD2 matches 13 bases. The CDR3 is 17 amino acids. From germline, CDR1 is KGHSH and CDR2 LQKENI. V gave up 3 bases and J gave up 3 bases; unmatched junction bases: 4. CDR3 nucleotides: TGTGCCAGCTCACCCGCACTAGCGGGGGGGTACACCGGGGAGCTGTTTTTT. The encoded protein is CASSPALAGGYTGELFF. The variable domain in full, with the rest retrieved from reference TRBV18 and TRBJ2-2, is NAGVMQNPRHLVRRRGQEARLRCSPMKGHSHVYWYRQLPEEGLKFMVYLQKENIIDESGMPKERFSAEFPKEGPSILRIQQVVRGDSAAYFCASSPALAGGYTGELFFGEGSRLTVL.

The rearrangement links TRBV6-5 to TRBJ2-5, with 9 positions matching TRBD1. CDR1 MNHEY and CDR2 SVGAGI come from the germline V gene. The CDR3 has 13 amino acids. Trimming took 11 bases from V and 5 from J; bases not matched to a gene: 9. In nucleotides, the CDR3 is TGTGCCGCGGCGACAGGGGGAGATGAGACCCAGTACTTC. This encodes CAAATGGDETQYF.

The CDR3 protein is CASSSRTSTLQFF. CDR3 in DNA: TGTGCCAGCAGCTCACGGACTAGTACACTACAGTTCTTC. V is TRBV7-2 and J is TRBJ2-1; 7 positions match TRBD2. In germline, CDR1 is SGHTA, CDR2 FQGNSA. This CDR3 contains 13 residues. After removal of 4 bases from V and 13 bases from J, the junction contained 10 bases not matched to a gene.

V gene TRBV19 combines with J gene TRBJ2-7; TRBD2 matches at 8 bases. The CDR3 totals 14 residues. Germline V gene sequence: CDR1 LNHDA, CDR2 SQIVND (reference sequence). J gave up 5 bases and V 7 bases, and 10 bases lay outside the gene matches. In DNA form, the CDR3 reads TGTGCCAGTACCACGGCGGGGGGTTCGAACGAGCAGTACTTC. This codes for CASTTAGGSNEQYF.

The V and J genes are TRBV5-1 and TRBJ2-1, with a possible D match to TRBD1 (6 bases). The CDR3 is 17 amino acids. V shed 2 bases and J shed 0 bases, with 15 bases lying between them. Germline values: CDR1 SGHRS, CDR2 YFSETQ. The CDR3 sequence: CASSFRTVTPSYNEQFF. CDR3 coding DNA: TGCGCCAGCAGCTTTAGGACAGTAACCCCCTCCTACAATGAGCAGTTCTTC.

The chain links TRBV28 to TRBJ2-5; 14 bases line up with TRBD2. CDR3 length equals 17 residues. Germline V gene data show CDR1 as MDHEN and CDR2 as SYDVKM. With V trimmed by 7 bases and J by 4 bases, 11 bases remained unmatched. CDR3: CASTVKTSGGERETQYF. The CDR3 nucleotides are TGTGCCAGCACTGTAAAGACTAGCGGGGGGGAACGAGAGACCCAGTACTTC.